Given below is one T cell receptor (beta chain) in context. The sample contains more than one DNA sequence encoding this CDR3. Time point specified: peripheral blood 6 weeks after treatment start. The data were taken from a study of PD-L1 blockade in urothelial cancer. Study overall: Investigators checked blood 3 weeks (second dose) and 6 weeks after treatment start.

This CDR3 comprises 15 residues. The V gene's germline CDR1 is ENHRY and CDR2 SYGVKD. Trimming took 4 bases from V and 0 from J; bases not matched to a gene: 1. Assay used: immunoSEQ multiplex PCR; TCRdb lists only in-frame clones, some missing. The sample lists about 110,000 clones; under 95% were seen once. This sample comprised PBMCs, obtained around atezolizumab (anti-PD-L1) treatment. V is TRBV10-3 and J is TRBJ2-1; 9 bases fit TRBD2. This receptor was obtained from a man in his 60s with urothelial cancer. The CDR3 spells CAISGSGGSYNEQFF. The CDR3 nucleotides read TGTGCCATCAGTGGTAGCGGGGGCTCCTACAATGAGCAGTTCTTC.